The 32 T cell receptor beta chains below were found in one sample sequenced in a study of blood T cell repertoires in COVID-19. Method: immunoSEQ multiplex PCR; TCRdb's copy keeps in-frame clones and lacks some. Here the sample spans 160,000 or so clones, about 84% being singletons. The material sequenced was PBMCs or T cells enriched from blood (not recorded which). Every receptor here comes from a man between 35 and 55 years old who had recovered from COVID-19.

This clone was observed a handful of times. The chain combines TRBV7-6 with TRBJ2-2; TRBD2 agrees at 11 bases. The junction had 5 bases not matched to a gene; V was cut back by 5 bases and J by 0 bases. This CDR3 comprises 17 residues. Looked up from germline, CDR1 is SGHVS and CDR2 is FNYEAQ. The CDR3: CASSPRLAGTNTGELFF. The CDR3 nucleotides are TGTGCCAGCAGCCCCCGACTAGCGGGGACGAACACCGGGGAGCTGTTTTTT.

The chain has TRBV5-4 and TRBJ2-1, with D tentatively TRBD2 (5 bases). The CDR3 is made up of 13 amino acids. With 4 bases removed from V and 5 bases from J, the gap between germline ends came to 10 bases. Per germline, CDR1 SGHNT and CDR2 YYREEE (reference sequence). The CDR3: CASSKDGNNEQFF. The CDR3 bases are TGTGCCAGCAGCAAGGACGGGAACAATGAGCAGTTCTTC.

V gene TRBV6-5 combines with J gene TRBJ2-5; perhaps TRBD2 as D (5 bases). The CDR3 runs 13 residues. Germline CDR1 and CDR2: MNHEY and SVGAGI. Trimming removed 0 bases at V and 5 bases at J, with 7 bases between. CDR3 protein: CASSYSRGETQYF. The CDR3 DNA follows: TGTGCCAGCAGTTACTCGCGAGGGGAGACCCAGTACTTC.

CDR3 region: CASSVKAGLTINYGYTF. In nucleotides, the CDR3 is TGTGCCAGCAGCGTAAAAGCCGGACTTACAATAAACTATGGCTACACCTTC. The V and J genes are TRBV9 and TRBJ1-2; no definite D call. The V and J ends lost 1 base and 2 bases respectively, with 18 bases between them. The CDR3 covers 17 residues. Germline V gene sequence: CDR1 SGDLS, CDR2 YYNGEE.

This chain joins TRBV14 and TRBJ2-5, with D perhaps TRBD2 (6 bases). This CDR3 has 15 residues. The V gene lost 6 bases and the J gene lost 1 base, with 15 bases spanning the gap. CDR1 SGHDN and CDR2 FVKESK come from the germline V gene. The DNA of the CDR3 is TGTGCCAGCAGTCGAGAGCTAGCGTTCCAAGAGACCCAGTACTTC. It is translated as CASSRELAFQETQYF.

V and J are TRBV24-1 and TRBJ2-3, with 9 bases that match TRBD2. With V trimmed by 1 base and J by 5 bases, 12 bases remained unmatched. Germline V gives CDR1 KGHDR, CDR2 SFDVKD. The CDR3 consists of 18 residues. CDR3 DNA sequence: TGTGCCACCAGTGATTTTAATTCTCGGGCGGGGGGGTTAGATACGCAGTATTTT. Translating it yields CATSDFNSRAGGLDTQYF.

The chain couples TRBV6-5 to TRBJ2-7; TRBD2 is a possible D gene (5 bases). The CDR3 sequence is 13 residues long. Germline loops: CDR1 MNHEY, CDR2 SVGAGI. Trimming removed 0 bases at V and 6 bases at J, with 9 bases between. The CDR3 is CASSYSEGFEQYV. CDR3 in DNA: TGTGCCAGCAGTTACTCAGAGGGTTTCGAGCAGTACGTC.

The rearrangement joins TRBV7-6 to TRBJ2-5, with TRBD2 matching 11 bases. V shed 8 bases, J shed 9 bases, and the junction held 8 bases outside the gene matches. The germline CDR1 and CDR2 sequences are SGHVS and FNYEAQ. The CDR3 loop spans 13 amino acids. In DNA, the CDR3 is TGTGCCAGCGCTAGCGGGGGGTCTCTGGCCCAGTACTTC. Amino acids: CASASGGSLAQYF.

This clone came up a few times. The V call is TRBV10-2, the J call TRBJ1-5; D is unresolved. CDR3 size: 16 residues. V shed 0 bases and J shed 3 bases, with 12 bases lying between them. Germline CDR1 and CDR2: WSHSY and SAAADI. The chain's CDR3 is CASSESQRTNNQPQHF. CDR3 DNA: TGCGCCAGCAGTGAGTCTCAGAGAACTAACAATCAGCCCCAGCATTTT.

The gene calls are TRBV7-9 and TRBJ2-7; possibly TRBD1 for D (5 bases). Trimming took 1 base from V and 1 from J, leaving 11 bases between them. Germline V gene sequence: CDR1 SEHNR, CDR2 FQNEAQ (reference sequence). This CDR3 has 15 amino acids. This CDR3 is CASSLGAGFSYEQYF. CDR3 nucleotide sequence: TGTGCCAGCAGCTTAGGGGCAGGGTTTTCCTACGAGCAGTACTTC.

This chain links TRBV5-6 with TRBJ2-4, with a tentative D call TRBD1 (6 bases). The CDR3 is 14 residues long. V lost 8 bases to trimming and J lost 0 bases, with 12 bases between them. Germline V gene lookup returns CDR1 SGHDT and CDR2 YYEEEE. The CDR3 loop is CARGHMLAKNIQYF. The CDR3 nucleotides are TGTGCCAGGGGACATATGCTAGCCAAAAACATTCAGTACTTC.

The chain combines TRBV7-3 with TRBJ2-1; 9 bases are a match to TRBD1. V dropped 5 bases and J dropped 3; count of bases not matched to a gene: 14. The germline V gene has CDR1 SGHTA and CDR2 FQGTGA. CDR3 length: 18 residues. In nucleotides, the CDR3 is TGTGCCAGCAGCCCTCGCCGGACTCAGACAGGGGGCTACAATGAGCAGTTCTTC. Protein sequence: CASSPRRTQTGGYNEQFF.

The chain recombines TRBV5-6 with TRBJ2-7; TRBD2 might be the D (5 bases). CDR1 is SGHDT and CDR2 is YYEEEE in the germline V gene. Trimming removed 4 bases at V and 2 bases at J, with 19 bases between. The CDR3 sequence is 16 residues long. The CDR3 reads CASSQMALAPTYEQYV. The CDR3 region has the DNA TGTGCCAGCAGCCAAATGGCGCTAGCCCCTACCTACGAGCAGTACGTC.

The rearrangement links TRBV14 to TRBJ1-3; D remains ambiguous. The CDR3 sequence is 12 residues long. Germline assignment: CDR1 SGHDN and CDR2 FVKESK. With 7 bases removed from V and 0 bases from J, the gap between germline ends came to 4 bases. The CDR3 nucleotides are TGTGCCAGCACCGGCTCTGGAAACACCATATATTTT. As protein: CASTGSGNTIYF.

The rearrangement uses TRBV3-1 (or the pseudogene TRBV3-2) and TRBJ2-1; 12 bases fit TRBD2. The V gene end was trimmed by 0 bases and the J gene end by 10 bases; junction bases not matched to a gene: 4. Germline assignment: CDR1 LGHDT and CDR2 YNNKEL (reference sequence). The CDR3 has 15 residues. Here the CDR3 DNA reads TGTGCCAGCAGCCAAGACGGCGGACTAGCGGGAGAGCAGTTCTTC. Its protein product is CASSQDGGLAGEQFF.

This clone was seen only a few times. CDR3 DNA sequence: TGTGCCAGCAGTCACAGGGGGATGGGACAGCCCCAGCATTTT. Its translation: CASSHRGMGQPQHF. The rearrangement uses TRBV6-5 and TRBJ1-5; 8 bases are shared with TRBD1. J lost 7 bases, V lost 5 bases, and 7 bases had no gene match. This CDR3 is built from 14 residues. CDR1 is MNHEY and CDR2 is SVGAGI in the germline V gene.

The chain has TRBV18 and TRBJ1-5; 8 bases agree with TRBD1. The CDR3 is made up of 16 amino acids. CDR1 and CDR2 (germline): KGHSH, LQKENI. Germline trimming cut 4 bases from V and 1 base from J; bases unmatched to any gene: 6. The CDR3 bases are TGTGCCAGCTCACTACAGGGGGTTGGAAGCAATCAGCCCCAGCATTTT. Its translation: CASSLQGVGSNQPQHF.

V and J are TRBV11-2 and TRBJ1-6, with D maybe TRBD1 (6 bases). This CDR3 region has 16 residues. Germline lookup yields CDR1 SGHAT and CDR2 FQNNGV. V was cut by 1 base and J by 7 bases, with 14 bases left in between. The CDR3 coding sequence is TGTGCCAGCAGCTTAGGGGACCTGGGGGCGAATTCACCCCTCCACTTT. Translated: CASSLGDLGANSPLHF.

This chain connects TRBV19 to TRBJ2-2; 10 bases line up with TRBD1. The ends lost 5 bases at V and 8 bases at J; junction bases unmatched: 5. The CDR3 totals 14 residues. In germline, CDR1 is LNHDA, CDR2 SQIVND (reference sequence). CDR3 DNA sequence: TGTGCCAGTAGTGACCGGGACAGGGGTGGGGAGCTGTTTTTT. The encoded protein is CASSDRDRGGELFF.

The rearrangement links TRBV11-2 to TRBJ2-5; TRBD2 agrees at 12 bases. V trimming: 2 bases; J trimming: 4 bases; junction bases outside the gene matches: 2. The CDR3 is made up of 15 amino acids. The V gene's germline CDR1 is SGHAT and CDR2 FQNNGV. CDR3 amino acids: CASSLLAGGGETQYF. The CDR3 DNA is TGTGCCAGCAGCTTACTAGCGGGGGGGGGAGAGACCCAGTACTTC. Drawing the rest from reference TRBV11-2 and TRBJ2-5, the complete variable domain is EAGVAQSPRYKIIEKRQSVAFWCNPISGHATLYWYQQILGQGPKLLIQFQNNGVVDDSQLPKDRFSAERLKGVDSTLKIQPAKLEDSAVYLCASSLLAGGGETQYFGPGTRLLVL.

V and J are TRBV5-1 and TRBJ2-3; D perhaps matches TRBD2 (6 bases). From germline, CDR1 is SGHRS and CDR2 YFSETQ. CDR3 size: 15 residues. The ends were cut back, 1 base at V and 2 bases at J, with 11 bases in the middle. Here the CDR3 reads CASSLSAGPTDTQYF. CDR3 nucleotides: TGCGCCAGCAGCTTGTCGGCGGGGCCCACAGATACGCAGTATTTT.

J is TRBJ2-7 and V is TRBV3-1 (or the pseudogene TRBV3-2), with TRBD2 as a possible D gene (6 bases). V lost 4 bases and J 1 base, leaving 8 bases between the germline ends. Germline V lookup: CDR1 LGHDT, CDR2 YNNKEL (reference sequence). CDR3 length equals 13 residues. The CDR3: CASSRGVSYEQYV. The CDR3, as DNA: TGTGCCAGCAGCCGGGGGGTGTCCTACGAGCAGTACGTC.

The rearrangement uses TRBV6-5 and TRBJ1-1, with D perhaps TRBD1 (5 bases). V was pared by 7 bases and J by 6 bases, with 15 bases between. The germline V gene encodes CDR1 MNHEY and CDR2 SVGAGI. The CDR3 sequence is 13 residues long. The CDR3 coding sequence is TGTGCCAGCACCCCCGGGGGTTCTGCTGAAGCTTTCTTT. It is translated as CASTPGGSAEAFF.

This clone has a handful of counts. The chain recombines TRBV30 with TRBJ1-1, with TRBD1 identical over 7 bases. V dropped 8 bases and J dropped 11; count of bases not matched to a gene: 20. This CDR3 contains 14 residues. The germline V gene has CDR1 GTSNPN and CDR2 SVGIG (reference sequence). CDR3 nucleotide sequence: TGTGCCCTGGAAGTTCCGGGACAGAGGAAAGGGGCTTTCTTT. Amino acids: CALEVPGQRKGAFF.

The chain has TRBV5-1 and TRBJ2-1, with 9 bases fitting TRBD2. Germline loops: CDR1 SGHRS, CDR2 YFSETQ. J gave up 3 bases and V 8 bases, and 12 bases lay outside the gene matches. This CDR3 contains 16 residues. This CDR3 reads CASSDSGTSRYNEQFF. The CDR3 DNA is TGCGCCAGTTCCGACTCCGGGACTAGCCGCTACAATGAGCAGTTCTTC.

The genes are TRBV19 and TRBJ2-7; weak D call: TRBD1 (6 bases). The CDR3 covers 13 residues. Trimming removed 6 bases from V and 0 bases from J, with 9 bases in between. Germline V CDR1 and CDR2: LNHDA, SQIVND (reference sequence). CDR3 nucleotides: TGTGCCAGTAGAAACAGGGCCTCCTACGAGCAGTACTTC. It specifies CASRNRASYEQYF.

In this sample, this clone turned up a few times. The J gene is TRBJ1-2, the V gene TRBV7-9; no reliable D call. CDR1 SEHNR and CDR2 FQNEAQ come from the germline V gene (reference sequence). V lost 3 bases, J lost 10 bases, and 12 bases lay in between. This CDR3 has 12 residues. The CDR3 is CASSLPQSAYTF. In DNA form, the CDR3 reads TGTGCCAGCAGCTTGCCACAGTCGGCCTACACCTTC.

This clone was observed once. The J gene is TRBJ2-3, the V gene TRBV7-3; D perhaps matches TRBD1 (6 bases). Germline CDR1 SGHTA, CDR2 FQGTGA. The CDR3 covers 14 residues. V lost 3 bases, J lost 0 bases, and 7 bases lay in between. The DNA for the CDR3 is TGTGCCAGCAGCTTCCAGGGGAGCACAGATACGCAGTATTTT. It encodes CASSFQGSTDTQYF. The complete variable domain, with remaining parts taken from reference TRBV7-3 and TRBJ2-3, reads GAGVSQTPSNKVTEKGKYVELRCDPISGHTALYWYRQSLGQGPEFLIYFQGTGAADDSGLPNDRFFAVRPEGSVSTLKIQRTERGDSAVYLCASSFQGSTDTQYFGPGTRLTVL.

The CDR3 bases are TGTGCCTGGAGTGCCCTACAGGGCCACTATGGCTACACCTTC. It is translated as CAWSALQGHYGYTF. The V gene is TRBV30, the J gene TRBJ1-2; tentatively, D is TRBD1 (6 bases). Trimming stripped 1 base from V and 3 bases from J, with 12 bases between. The CDR3 covers 14 residues. In germline, CDR1 is GTSNPN, CDR2 SVGIG (reference sequence).

J is TRBJ1-2 and V is TRBV19, with a tentative D call TRBD1 (6 bases). Trimming pared 6 bases from V and 2 bases from J, leaving 16 bases between. This CDR3 contains 15 residues. Germline V gene data show CDR1 as LNHDA and CDR2 as SQIVND (reference sequence). The DNA for the CDR3 is TGTGCCAGTAGAAGTACGAGGCAGGGGAACTATGGCTACACCTTC. Its protein product is CASRSTRQGNYGYTF.

This rearrangement joins TRBV7-9 to TRBJ2-7, with TRBD2 identical over 12 bases. With V trimmed by 5 bases and J by 7 bases, 9 bases remained unmatched. CDR1 and CDR2 from the germline V gene are SEHNR and FQNEAQ (reference sequence). This CDR3 spans 15 amino acids. CDR3 nucleotide sequence: TGTGCCAGCAGCGTACGACTAGCGGGGGTGGAAGAGCAGTACTTC. It codes for CASSVRLAGVEEQYF.

The gene calls are TRBV21-1 and TRBJ1-5; TRBD1, the table's D call, was not compared with the DNA. TRBV21-1 is a known pseudogene. The CDR3 is 15 amino acids. The CDR3 DNA is TGTGCCAGCAGCTTAGGGACAGTTAGCAATCAGCCCCAGCATTTT. Its protein is CASSLGTVSNQPQHF.